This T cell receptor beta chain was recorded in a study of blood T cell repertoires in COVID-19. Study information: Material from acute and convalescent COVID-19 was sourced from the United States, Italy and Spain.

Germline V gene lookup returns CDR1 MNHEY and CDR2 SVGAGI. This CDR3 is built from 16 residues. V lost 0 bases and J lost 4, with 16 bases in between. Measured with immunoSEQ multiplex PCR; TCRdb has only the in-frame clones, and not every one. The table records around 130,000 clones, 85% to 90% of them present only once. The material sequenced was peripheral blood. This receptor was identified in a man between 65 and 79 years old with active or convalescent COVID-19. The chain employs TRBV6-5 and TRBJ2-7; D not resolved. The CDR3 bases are TGTGCCAGCAGTTACTCCCTCATTGGGCAGTATTACGAGCAGTACTTC. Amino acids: CASSYSLIGQYYEQYF.